This T cell receptor (beta chain) was sequenced for a study of blood T cell repertoires in COVID-19. Overall study context: PBMCs, B-cell-depleted T cells, or T cells were the source of the cDNA or gDNA that made up the material.

TCRdb's copy holds only in-frame clones and misses some; the assay was immunoSEQ multiplex PCR. The table lists tens of thousands of clones, around 85% of them singletons, with approximately 4.6% in the top ten. Specimen: peripheral blood. The sequence came from a man aged 80 or over with acute or convalescent COVID-19.

CDR3 sequence: CASSQAAGRKGSYNSPLHF. In DNA form, the CDR3 reads TGTGCCAGCAGCCAAGCCGCGGGACGGAAAGGCTCCTATAATTCACCCCTCCACTTT. V is TRBV3-1 (or the pseudogene TRBV3-2) and J is TRBJ1-6, with D possibly being TRBD1 (5 bases). The germline CDR1 and CDR2 sequences are LGHDT and YNNKEL (reference sequence). V was trimmed by 1 base and J by 0 bases, leaving 16 bases between them. The CDR3 sequence is 19 residues long.